Listed below are T cell receptor beta chains from one sample, sequenced in a study of blood T cell repertoires in COVID-19. Method: immunoSEQ multiplex PCR; TCRdb's copy keeps in-frame clones and lacks some. The table lists 150,000 to 200,000 clones, 82% of them singletons. The source material was peripheral blood. The receptors come from a woman between 65 and 79 years old with acute or convalescent COVID-19. CDR3s include the opening cysteine and the closing phenylalanine or tryptophan. The D gene is left open where the match is weak. Clone size is not always given. Where it is, it says once, few, many or a class for expanded clones.

TRBV27,TRBJ1-5,-,-,CASSPMRFQYSNQPQHF,TGTGCCAGCAGTCCGATGAGGTTTCAATATAGCAATCAGCCCCAGCATTTT
TRBV6-6,TRBJ2-3,-,-,CASSLQTLTQYF,TGTGCCAGCAGCTTACAGACCCTTACGCAGTATTTT
TRBV18,TRBJ2-7,-,-,CASSPSAAPFYEQYF,TGTGCCAGCTCACCATCGGCGGCTCCGTTCTACGAGCAGTACTTC
TRBV6-2/TRBV6-3,TRBJ1-5,-,TRBD1,CASSGGQENQPQHF,TGTGCCAGCAGTGGGGGACAGGAGAATCAGCCCCAGCATTTT
TRBV11-2,TRBJ2-1,-,TRBD2,CASSLGTSNNEQFF,TGTGCCAGCAGCCTAGGGACTAGCAACAATGAGCAGTTCTTC
TRBV2,TRBJ2-1,-,-,CASSGRAGTSYNEQFF,TGTGCCAGCAGTGGACGGGCGGGGACCTCCTACAATGAGCAGTTCTTC
TRBV2,TRBJ2-7,few,TRBD2,CASSEPERGVLYEQYF,TGTGCCAGCAGTGAGCCAGAGCGGGGGGTCCTCTACGAGCAGTACTTC
TRBV5-4,TRBJ2-1,-,-,CASGRSGGYNEQFF,TGTGCCAGCGGCAGGAGCGGAGGCTACAATGAGCAGTTCTTC
TRBV18,TRBJ1-3,once,-,CASSPAEMRNTIYF,TGTGCCAGCTCACCCGCCGAAATGAGGAACACCATATATTTT
TRBV7-9,TRBJ1-4,few,-,CASSYRVTTNEKLFF,TGTGCCAGCAGCTACAGGGTAACAACTAATGAAAAACTGTTTTTT
TRBV7-9,TRBJ2-5,-,-,CASSEGLKETQYF,TGTGCCAGCAGCGAGGGACTCAAAGAGACCCAGTACTTC
TRBV7-3,TRBJ2-1,-,TRBD2,CASSRDGRNEQFF,TGTGCCAGCAGCCGAGACGGGAGGAATGAGCAGTTCTTC
TRBV27,TRBJ2-7,-,-,CASSHRSPPYEQYF,TGTGCCAGCAGTCACAGGTCTCCGCCCTACGAGCAGTACTTC
TRBV2,TRBJ1-2,-,TRBD1,CASSPDRAPGGYTF,TGTGCCAGCAGTCCCGACAGGGCACCGGGTGGCTACACCTTC
TRBV11-3,TRBJ2-5,-,-,CASSEGGWEETQYF,TGTGCCAGCAGCGAGGGCGGTTGGGAAGAGACCCAGTACTTC
TRBV14,TRBJ1-2,few,TRBD1,CASSQDRGQGARNYGYTF,TGTGCCAGCAGCCAAGATCGGGGACAGGGGGCTCGAAACTATGGCTACACCTTC
TRBV4-3,TRBJ2-7,-,TRBD2,CASSHQRGGAYEQYF,TGCGCCAGCAGCCACCAGCGGGGGGGAGCCTACGAGCAGTACTTC
TRBV11-2,TRBJ2-1,once,TRBD1,CASSLSTGGAYNEQFF,TGTGCCAGCAGCTTAAGCACAGGGGGCGCTTACAATGAGCAGTTCTTC
TRBV5-5,TRBJ1-6,once,-,CASRKWTENSPLHF,TGTGCCAGCAGAAAGTGGACTGAGAATTCACCCCTCCACTTT
TRBV4-2,TRBJ2-7,-,TRBD2,CASSQDLRGRDEQYF,TGTGCCAGCAGCCAAGATCTCCGGGGGAGGGACGAGCAGTACTTC
TRBV9,TRBJ2-7,once,-,CASSPRAGYYEQYF,TGTGCCAGCAGCCCGAGGGCGGGGTACTACGAGCAGTACTTC
TRBV6-2/TRBV6-3,TRBJ1-3,-,-,CASSDTTGSGNTIYF,TGTGCCAGCAGCGACACGACAGGCTCTGGAAACACCATATATTTT
TRBV7-2,TRBJ2-7,few,-,CASSQQITSNTYEQYF,TGTGCCAGCAGCCAACAGATTACTTCGAATACCTACGAGCAGTACTTC
TRBV28,TRBJ2-7,-,-,CASTDNSYEQYF,TGTGCCTCCACCGACAACTCCTACGAGCAGTACTTC
TRBV3-1/TRBV3-2,TRBJ1-1,-,TRBD1,CASFRGECTEAFF,TGTGCCAGCTTCAGGGGGGAGTGCACTGAAGCTTTCTTT
TRBV5-4,TRBJ2-3,-,TRBD2,CASSLRASGSTDTQYF,TGTGCCAGCAGCTTGAGGGCTAGCGGAAGCACAGATACGCAGTATTTT
TRBV30,TRBJ1-3,few,TRBD1,CARGQDTGNTIYF,TGTGCCAGAGGACAGGACACTGGAAACACCATATATTTT
TRBV29-1,TRBJ1-2,-,-,CSVERGGGIYGYTF,TGCAGCGTTGAACGGGGAGGTGGAATCTATGGCTACACCTTC
TRBV5-1,TRBJ2-2,-,-,CASSPYLGARTGELFF,TGCGCCAGCAGCCCGTATTTAGGGGCGAGAACCGGGGAGCTGTTTTTT
TRBV25-1,TRBJ1-3,-,-,CASSQTGGNTIYF,TGTGCCAGCAGCCAAACAGGTGGAAACACCATATATTTT
TRBV5-4,TRBJ2-3,-,-,CASSLGGLAGTDTQYF,TGTGCCAGCAGCCTCGGGGGGCTAGCGGGCACAGATACGCAGTATTTT
TRBV5-1,TRBJ1-5,-,TRBD1,CASSPTGVQPQHF,TGCGCCAGCAGCCCGACAGGGGTTCAGCCCCAGCATTTT
TRBV18,TRBJ1-3,-,-,CASSPPADNTIYF,TGTGCCAGCTCACCACCGGCGGATAACACCATATATTTT
TRBV5-1,TRBJ2-7,-,TRBD2,CASSLIGTSGGSSYEQYF,TGCGCCAGCAGCTTGATCGGGACTAGCGGGGGGAGCTCCTACGAGCAGTACTTC
TRBV27,TRBJ2-7,-,TRBD2,CASSPRWTSGTYEQYF,TGTGCCAGCTCGCCTAGATGGACTAGCGGAACTTACGAGCAGTACTTC
TRBV30,TRBJ2-7,-,-,CAWMADIYEQYF,TGTGCCTGGATGGCAGACATCTACGAGCAGTACTTC
TRBV6-4,TRBJ1-1,-,-,CASSVEAENTEAFF,TGTGCCAGCAGTGTAGAGGCAGAGAACACTGAAGCTTTCTTT
TRBV19,TRBJ1-2,-,TRBD1,CASNWGTGINYGYTF,TGTGCCAGTAATTGGGGGACAGGGATAAACTATGGCTACACCTTC
TRBV7-9,TRBJ1-2,few,-,CASRRDTSYGYTF,TGTGCCAGCAGGCGCGACACTTCCTATGGCTACACCTTC
TRBV6-5,TRBJ2-6,-,-,CASKDTSGANVLTF,TGTGCCAGCAAAGACACTTCTGGGGCCAACGTCCTGACTTTC
TRBV7-8,TRBJ2-2,-,-,CASSSTGELFF,TGTGCCAGCAGCTCGACCGGGGAGCTGTTTTTT
TRBV29-1,TRBJ1-2,-,TRBD1,CSGGQGAEYGYTF,TGCAGCGGCGGACAGGGGGCAGAGTATGGCTACACCTTC
TRBV7-2,TRBJ1-2,-,-,CASSLFAEYGYTF,TGTGCCAGCAGCTTATTTGCAGAATATGGCTACACCTTC
TRBV11-1,TRBJ2-5,-,-,CASSDTRQMYQETQYF,TGTGCCAGCAGCGACACCCGGCAGATGTACCAAGAGACCCAGTACTTC
TRBV6-2/TRBV6-3,TRBJ2-7,-,TRBD2,CASSYDPGLAGTHGREQYF,TGTGCCAGCAGTTATGATCCGGGACTAGCGGGTACCCACGGTAGAGAGCAGTACTTC
TRBV6-5,TRBJ1-1,once,-,CASTLLQGVGTEAFF,TGTGCCAGCACCCTATTACAGGGTGTCGGCACTGAAGCTTTCTTT
TRBV27,TRBJ2-1,once,TRBD2,CASSFVTGTSYNEQFF,TGTGCCAGCAGTTTCGTAACCGGGACTAGCTACAATGAGCAGTTCTTC
TRBV7-2,TRBJ1-2,-,-,CASSAPANYGYTF,TGTGCCAGCAGCGCCCCGGCTAACTATGGCTACACCTTC
TRBV28,TRBJ1-2,few,-,CASSLWLRSYGYTF,TGTGCCAGCAGTTTATGGCTCAGAAGCTATGGCTACACCTTC
TRBV5-1,TRBJ1-4,-,-,CASSLGSSRGEKLFF,TGCGCCAGCAGCTTGGGGAGTTCCAGGGGTGAAAAACTGTTTTTT
TRBV11-2,TRBJ2-1,-,TRBD2,CASIPWDSGYNEQFF,TGTGCCAGCATACCCTGGGATAGCGGGTACAATGAGCAGTTCTTC
TRBV19,TRBJ1-1,-,-,CASSTGMNTEAFF,TGTGCCAGTAGCACAGGGATGAACACTGAAGCTTTCTTT
TRBV7-3,TRBJ1-1,-,TRBD1,CASSFAGTADTEAFF,TGTGCCAGCAGCTTCGCCGGGACAGCGGACACTGAAGCTTTCTTT
TRBV7-2,TRBJ2-7,-,TRBD1,CASSFRQGDEQYF,TGTGCCAGCAGCTTTAGACAGGGCGACGAGCAGTACTTC
TRBV19,TRBJ2-1,-,TRBD2,CASREQGLAVSNEQFF,TGTGCCAGTAGGGAGCAGGGACTAGCGGTAAGCAATGAGCAGTTCTTC